The subject of this entry is one T cell receptor beta chain. The CDR3 is made up of 16 amino acids. Trimming cost V 4 bases and J 0 bases, with 13 bases left between them. Germline CDR1 PRHDT, CDR2 FYEKMQ (reference sequence). The sample belongs to a study of shared T cell receptors in the human thymus. Sequencing was performed with immunoSEQ multiplex PCR; in TCRdb, only in-frame clones are kept and a portion is missing. The sample holds hundreds of thousands of clones, approximately 80% seen once. These same data were also listed under a study on human thymus T cells.

The sequenced material came from thymocytes. This sequence was found in a boy less than two years old with a congenital heart defect. V usage is TRBV13 and J usage is TRBJ2-1; perhaps TRBD2 as D (6 bases). For the CDR3, the DNA is TGTGCCAGCAGCTCGGGACTGTCTATCTCCTACAATGAGCAGTTCTTC. As protein: CASSSGLSISYNEQFF.